The clone carrying this T cell receptor (beta chain) was recorded at least ten times. This record comes from a study of patients and donors after allogeneic stem cell transplantation. The CDR3 length is 12 residues. Trimming took off 4 bases at V and 9 bases at J, with 11 bases between the two ends. Germline V CDR1 and CDR2: SGDLS, YYNGEE. Via MiXCR, TCRdb re-called the RT-PCR reads, giving one row per CDR3 protein. The sample holds 900,000 to 1,000,000 distinct CDR3 sequences; 18% are singletons and the top ten take 6%. The V gene is TRBV9, the J gene TRBJ2-1; D remains ambiguous. The source is a human donor who was either an allogeneic HSCT recipient or a stem cell or donor lymphocyte infusion donor (not recorded which). It is not recorded whose cells these are; they may come from a transplant donor. The sequenced material came from blood, either unsorted or a sorted T cell fraction (not recorded which). CDR3 DNA sequence: TGTGCCAGCAGCCCCAGTGAAGGTGAGCAGTTCTTC. It translates to CASSPSEGEQFF.